Below, 14 T cell receptor beta chains from the same sample are listed, as sequenced in a study of vaccination and CD4 T cells after COVID-19. Their specific antigens are unknown. With the Oncomine TCR Beta short-read assay, DNA from cultured CD4+ T cells was sequenced. One entry per CDR3 protein, called by TCRdb with MiXCR from the PCR reads. The sample has approximately 12,000 distinct CDR3 sequences, 45% to 50% seen once; the top ten hold about 14%. Described treatment: approximately 10-day PBMC culture with coronavirus spike peptide pools or control peptides (ViraFEST assay). The sequencing sample was made of CD4+ T cells from blood, cultured in vitro. These receptors all stem from a human donor who had recovered from COVID-19.

V and J are TRBV5-1 and TRBJ2-2; 8 positions agree with TRBD1. Germline V lookup: CDR1 SGHRS, CDR2 YFSETQ. This CDR3 has 15 amino acids. V shed 3 bases and J 3 bases; nucleotides not matched to a gene: 4. The DNA for the CDR3 is TGCGCCAGCAGCTCGGACAGGGCTTACACCGGGGAGCTGTTTTTT. It specifies CASSSDRAYTGELFF.

The genes are TRBV12-3 or TRBV12-4 and TRBJ2-1, with 8 bases that match TRBD2. V shed 4 bases and J 3 bases; nucleotides not matched to a gene: 11. The CDR3 has 17 residues. The CDR3: CASSSPGAGGGYNEQFF. CDR3 bases: TGTGCCAGCAGTTCGCCCGGGGCGGGGGGAGGCTACAATGAGCAGTTCTTC.

The J gene is TRBJ2-5, the V gene TRBV7-3; 8 bases match TRBD1. This CDR3 has 16 residues. Losses at the gene ends were 2 bases for V and 5 bases for J; bases not matched to a gene: 10. Germline values: CDR1 SGHTA, CDR2 FQGTGA. The CDR3 DNA is TGTGCCAGCAGCTTATCCACGGACAGGGCGATGGAGACCCAGTACTTC. This encodes CASSLSTDRAMETQYF. The variable domain in full, with the rest retrieved from reference TRBV7-3 and TRBJ2-5, is GAGVSQTPSNKVTEKGKYVELRCDPISGHTALYWYRQSLGQGPEFLIYFQGTGAADDSGLPNDRFFAVRPEGSVSTLKIQRTERGDSAVYLCASSLSTDRAMETQYFGPGTRLLVL.

As concerns this clonotype: At one end, the junction sequence differs from germline, possibly due to a read error. This rearrangement joins TRBV7-7 to TRBJ1-1, with 8 bases that match TRBD1. Germline V lookup: CDR1 SSHAT, CDR2 FNYEAQ (reference sequence). The CDR3 has 15 amino acids. The CDR3 DNA reads TGTGCTAGCAGCTTAAGGGGACGACAGGGGACTGAAGCTCTCTTT. The encoded protein is CASSLRGRQGTEALF.

The chain uses TRBV6-2 or TRBV6-3 and TRBJ1-5; 10 positions match TRBD1. The length of the CDR3 is 13 residues. Germline CDR1 MNHEY, CDR2 SVGEGT. J was trimmed by 8 bases and V by 6 bases; bases with no gene match: 4. The CDR3 loop is CASRPGQGEPQHF. Here the CDR3 DNA reads TGTGCCAGCAGACCCGGACAGGGGGAGCCCCAGCATTTT.

The rearrangement links TRBV29-1 to TRBJ1-2; tentatively, D is TRBD1 (5 bases). The CDR3 contains 14 residues. Trimming took off 4 bases at V and 6 bases at J, with 18 bases between the two ends. Germline V gene sequence: CDR1 SQVTM, CDR2 ANQGSEA. CDR3 residues: CSVGSFRGEDGYTF. CDR3 DNA: TGCAGCGTTGGTTCCTTCCGGGGGGAAGATGGCTACACCTTC.

This clonotype was detected a few times. The genes are TRBV20-1 and TRBJ1-3; TRBD1 might be the D (5 bases). This CDR3 is built from 15 residues. Trimming removed 4 bases from V and 0 bases from J, with 13 bases in between. Germline V gives CDR1 DFQATT, CDR2 SNEGSKA (reference sequence). CDR3 protein: CSAISGLNSGNTIYF. The CDR3 nucleotides are TGCAGTGCTATATCGGGACTCAACTCTGGAAACACCATATATTTT.

The chain has TRBV12-3 or TRBV12-4 and TRBJ1-1; possibly TRBD1 for D (5 bases). V lost 6 bases and J 11 bases, leaving 13 bases between the germline ends. This CDR3 region has 11 residues. The DNA of the CDR3 is TGTGCCAGCAGCTACGGGGCTGGGGCTTTCTTT. Amino acid sequence: CASSYGAGAFF.

This clonotype appeared a few times. The V gene is TRBV28, the J gene TRBJ1-6; D is undetermined. V was cut by 6 bases and J by 7 bases, with 10 bases left in between. CDR3 length: 13 residues. Germline V gene lookup returns CDR1 MDHEN and CDR2 SYDVKM. CDR3: CASRGRSNSPLHF. The CDR3 DNA sequence: TGTGCCAGCAGGGGAAGATCCAATTCACCCCTCCACTTT.

The chain carries TRBV12-3 or TRBV12-4 and TRBJ2-5; D is ambiguous. V was pared by 4 bases and J by 1 base, with 7 bases between. The CDR3 is made up of 13 amino acids. The DNA for the CDR3 is TGTGCCAGCAGTTCCAGCGCCCAAGAGACCCAGTACTTC. Translation: CASSSSAQETQYF.

The gene calls are TRBV12-3 or TRBV12-4 and TRBJ2-1; D might be TRBD2 (5 bases). V was clipped by 1 base and J by 16 bases, with 11 bases between them. This CDR3 has 11 residues. The CDR3: CASSLVWERFF. The CDR3 DNA reads TGTGCCAGCAGTTTAGTCTGGGAGCGTTTCTTC.

This chain joins TRBV7-9 and TRBJ2-1; D gene ambiguous. The CDR3 runs 15 residues. V lost 5 bases to trimming and J lost 7 bases, with 18 bases between them. The germline V gene encodes CDR1 SEHNR and CDR2 FQNEAQ (reference sequence). The CDR3 DNA reads as TGTGCCAGCAGCCGACCTGGAAGATTACAGAATGAGCAGTTCTTC. Translating gives CASSRPGRLQNEQFF.

This clonotype was observed a handful of times. The chain combines TRBV7-2 with TRBJ1-5, with D tentatively TRBD1 (5 bases). The CDR3 length is 13 residues. V dropped 3 bases and J dropped 5 bases, with 8 bases sitting between them. CDR1 SGHTA and CDR2 FQGNSA come from the germline V gene. This chain's CDR3 is CASSFRGDQPQHF. CDR3 nucleotide sequence: TGTGCCAGCAGCTTCAGAGGGGATCAGCCCCAGCATTTT.

The V and J genes are TRBV11-1 and TRBJ2-7, with a weak D call TRBD2 (7 bases). The V end lost 3 bases, the J end lost 5 bases, and 14 bases lay between the germline ends. CDR3 length equals 14 residues. Germline V gene data show CDR1 as SGHAT and CDR2 as FQDESV (reference sequence). CDR3 DNA sequence: TGTGCCAGCAGCTTGATTGGGAGGGGGAACGAGCAGTACTTC. It codes for CASSLIGRGNEQYF.